This TCR beta chain was observed in a study of CD8 T cells in Susac syndrome. After extraction with the RNeasy kit, about 0.5 to 1 ug of the RNA was reverse transcribed using random hexamers. TCRdb independently ran MiXCR on the immunoSEQ multiplex PCR reads; one entry per CDR3 protein. This table has around 230,000 distinct CDR3 sequences, 90% to 96% appearing once. The CDR3 extends over 16 amino acids. Trimming cost V 3 bases and J 6 bases; bases outside gene matches: 17. Looked up from germline, CDR1 is SQVTM and CDR2 is ANQGSEA. The receptor was derived from a human donor with Susac syndrome. Sample: CD4+ T cells from PBMCs. The V call is TRBV29-1, the J call TRBJ2-7; TRBD1 matches at 7 bases. CDR3 in amino acids: CSVDTGAFSSFSEQYF. In DNA form, the CDR3 reads TGCAGCGTTGATACAGGGGCCTTTTCCAGTTTCTCCGAGCAGTACTTC.